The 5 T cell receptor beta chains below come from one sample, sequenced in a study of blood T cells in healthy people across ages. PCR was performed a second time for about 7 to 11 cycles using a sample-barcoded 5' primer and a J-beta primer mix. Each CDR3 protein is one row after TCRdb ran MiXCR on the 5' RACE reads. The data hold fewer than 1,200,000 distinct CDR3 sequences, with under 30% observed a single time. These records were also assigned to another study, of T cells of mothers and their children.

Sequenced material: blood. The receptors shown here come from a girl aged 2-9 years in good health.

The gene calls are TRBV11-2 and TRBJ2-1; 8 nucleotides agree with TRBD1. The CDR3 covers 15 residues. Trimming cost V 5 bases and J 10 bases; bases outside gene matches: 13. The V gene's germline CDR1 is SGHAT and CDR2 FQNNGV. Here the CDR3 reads CASSLLRGPHGEQFF. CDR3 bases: TGTGCCAGCAGCCTACTCAGGGGGCCCCACGGGGAGCAGTTCTTC. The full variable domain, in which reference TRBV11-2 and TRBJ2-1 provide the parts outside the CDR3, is EAGVAQSPRYKIIEKRQSVAFWCNPISGHATLYWYQQILGQGPKLLIQFQNNGVVDDSQLPKDRFSAERLKGVDSTLKIQPAKLEDSAVYLCASSLLRGPHGEQFFGPGTRLTVL.

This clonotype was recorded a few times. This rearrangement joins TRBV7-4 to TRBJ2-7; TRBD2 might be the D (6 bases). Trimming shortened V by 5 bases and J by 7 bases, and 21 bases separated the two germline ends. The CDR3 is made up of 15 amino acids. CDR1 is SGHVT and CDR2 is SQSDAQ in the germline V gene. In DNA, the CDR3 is TGTGCCAGCAGCCGTACGCGGGGTCAAGGGAAGGAGCAGTACTTC. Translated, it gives CASSRTRGQGKEQYF.

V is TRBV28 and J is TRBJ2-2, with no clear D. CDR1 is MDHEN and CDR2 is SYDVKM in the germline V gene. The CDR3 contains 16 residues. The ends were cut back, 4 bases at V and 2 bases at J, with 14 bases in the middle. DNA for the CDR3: TGTGCCAGCAGTTCGTCGTGGGCCTCTAACACCGGGGAGCTGTTTTTT. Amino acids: CASSSSWASNTGELFF.

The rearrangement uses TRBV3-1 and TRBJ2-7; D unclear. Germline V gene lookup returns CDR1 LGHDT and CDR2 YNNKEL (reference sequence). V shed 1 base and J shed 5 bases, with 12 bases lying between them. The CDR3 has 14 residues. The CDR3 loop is CASSQGVVADEQYF. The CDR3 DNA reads TGTGCCAGCAGCCAAGGGGTGGTGGCTGACGAGCAGTACTTC.

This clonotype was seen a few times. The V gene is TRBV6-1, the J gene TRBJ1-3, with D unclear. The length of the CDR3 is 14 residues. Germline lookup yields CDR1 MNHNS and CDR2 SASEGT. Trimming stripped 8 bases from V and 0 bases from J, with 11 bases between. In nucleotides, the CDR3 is TGTGCCAGCTTGGACGACAACTCTGGAAACACCATATATTTT. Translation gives CASLDDNSGNTIYF.